This is a list of T cell receptor beta chains from one sample in a study of blood T cell repertoires in COVID-19. Sequencing was performed with immunoSEQ multiplex PCR; in TCRdb, only in-frame clones are kept and a portion is missing. The sample has some 40,000 clones, around 85% seen once. The sample was peripheral blood. These receptors came from a man in his 70s with acute or convalescent COVID-19. Both conserved end residues are trimmed from each CDR3. Some rows mark clone size as missing; the rest say once, few, many or name a class of expanded clone.

size: .
V: TRBV19
CDR3: ASSIGRGTEAF

size: .
V: TRBV3-1/TRBV3-2
CDR3: ASSQSLLNSPLH

size: .
V: TRBV10-3
CDR3: AITDDPPGGYT

size: .
V: TRBV9
CDR3: ASSVEAGGAYEQY

size: .
V: TRBV2
CDR3: ASSLGTGARPQH

size: .
V: TRBV4-2
CDR3: ASSPWGRQGAGANVLT

size: .
V: TRBV3-1/TRBV3-2
CDR3: ASSALISGNTIY

size: .
V: TRBV11-2
CDR3: ASSTGTSGVSTSIH

size: .
V: TRBV5-1
CDR3: ASSLAGGAGEKLF

size: .
V: TRBV9
CDR3: ASSPLGGGSQY

size: .
V: TRBV10-3
CDR3: AISWGGTMGTEAF

size: .
V: TRBV6-5
CDR3: ASSDRVTLH

size: .
V: TRBV2
CDR3: ASSGQGSNTEAF

size: .
V: TRBV5-4
CDR3: ASSPVQGAYGYT

size: .
V: TRBV10-3
CDR3: AIGEGQGTNQPQH

size: .
V: TRBV7-3
CDR3: ASSPSPQGLRAGELF

size: .
V: TRBV19
CDR3: ASSIREGSQH

size: .
V: TRBV20-1
CDR3: SASSLGETQY

size: .
V: TRBV5-1
CDR3: ASSLWGAYEQY

size: .
V: TRBV7-8
CDR3: ASTPGSEQSGYT

size: .
V: TRBV4-2
CDR3: ASSQEGDRGFSTEAF

size: .
V: TRBV19
CDR3: ASSMAQDPYNEQF

size: .
V: TRBV6-1
CDR3: ASSDTRDRGTEAF

size: .
V: TRBV19
CDR3: ASRDRVYTEAF

size: .
V: TRBV5-6
CDR3: ASSITSLYGYT

size: .
V: TRBV11-2
CDR3: ASSLNPSVTGELF

size: .
V: TRBV28
CDR3: ASTTGDRGRKKLF

size: .
V: TRBV19
CDR3: ASTRTGLEAF

size: .
V: TRBV7-6
CDR3: ASSEWTSGSITDTQY

size: .
V: TRBV7-9
CDR3: ASSLVEHQPQH

size: .
V: TRBV4-1
CDR3: ASSHQSLGLLETQY

size: .
V: TRBV3-1/TRBV3-2
CDR3: ASSPTGPQPQH

size: .
V: TRBV5-6
CDR3: ASTGTGTSGELF

size: .
V: TRBV6-6
CDR3: ASGGIAEAF

size: .
V: TRBV6-2/TRBV6-3
CDR3: ASSYLSEGTRDYGYT

size: few
V: TRBV7-2
CDR3: ASSSGLAASNEQF

size: .
V: TRBV6-2/TRBV6-3
CDR3: ASSYSSVSSGSLDEQF

size: .
V: TRBV9
CDR3: ASSGGQGGREKLF

size: .
V: TRBV5-1
CDR3: ASSLAVGQGSGYT

size: .
V: TRBV9
CDR3: ASSVAIGTGETQY

size: once
V: TRBV29-1
CDR3: SVFREETQY

size: .
V: TRBV18
CDR3: ASSPPKAGGEKLF

size: .
V: TRBV11-2
CDR3: ASSSDFSNQPQH

size: .
V: TRBV3-1/TRBV3-2
CDR3: ASIGSGNEKLF

size: .
V: TRBV18
CDR3: ASSLRWTSGSLSTDTQY

size: .
V: TRBV19
CDR3: ASSHPGYTYNEQF

size: .
V: TRBV7-9
CDR3: ASSELALMNTGELF

size: .
V: TRBV7-3
CDR3: ASSVGGTSYNEQF

size: .
V: TRBV28
CDR3: ASSPIAGRKVGDTQY

size: .
V: TRBV4-3
CDR3: ASSQDFARGDRSDQPQH

size: .
V: TRBV29-1
CDR3: SVELAGVSREQF

size: .
V: TRBV4-2
CDR3: ASSQPTRRYQETQY

size: .
V: TRBV6-5
CDR3: ASTRRAGDAYGYT